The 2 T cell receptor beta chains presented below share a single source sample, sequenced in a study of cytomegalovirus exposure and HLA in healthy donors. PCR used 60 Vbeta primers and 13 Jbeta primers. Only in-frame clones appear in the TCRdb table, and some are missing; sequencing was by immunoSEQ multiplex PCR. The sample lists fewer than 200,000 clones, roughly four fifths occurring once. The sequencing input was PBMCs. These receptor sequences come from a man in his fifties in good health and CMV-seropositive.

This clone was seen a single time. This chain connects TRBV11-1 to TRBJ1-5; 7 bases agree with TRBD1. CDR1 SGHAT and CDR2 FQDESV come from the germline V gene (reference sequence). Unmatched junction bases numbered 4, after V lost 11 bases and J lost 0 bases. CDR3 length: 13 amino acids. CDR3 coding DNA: TGTGCCGGGACAGATTATAGCAATCAGCCCCAGCATTTT. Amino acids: CAGTDYSNQPQHF.

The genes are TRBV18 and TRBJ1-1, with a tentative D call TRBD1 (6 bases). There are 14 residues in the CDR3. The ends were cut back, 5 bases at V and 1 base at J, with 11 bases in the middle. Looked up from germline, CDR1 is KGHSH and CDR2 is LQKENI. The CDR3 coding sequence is TGTGCCAGCTCAGCGACAGGATCGAACACTGAAGCTTTCTTT. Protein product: CASSATGSNTEAFF.